This is a list of T cell receptor beta chains from one sample in a study of blood T cell repertoires in COVID-19. Generated by immunoSEQ multiplex PCR, the TCRdb table keeps only in-frame clones and is missing some. This sample has about 400,000 clones; more than 85% occur once, and the top ten carry around 3%. Sample: peripheral blood. These receptors all stem from a human donor in a cohort sampled during active COVID-19. Each CDR3 is given with its conserved first and last residue. A D gene is named only where the DNA matches it firmly. Clone sizes are given selectively: once, few, many, or a class where the clone is expanded.

V gene	D gene	clone size	J gene	CDR3 DNA	CDR3 protein
TRBV7-2	NA	NA	TRBJ2-7	TGTGCCAGCAGCTTAGGAGGACAGTCCTACGAGCAGTACTTC	CASSLGGQSYEQYF
TRBV6-5	NA	NA	TRBJ1-2	TGTGCCAGCAGCCTTAACGGGGAGGGCCCCAATGGCTACACCTTC	CASSLNGEGPNGYTF
TRBV19	TRBD1	NA	TRBJ1-5	TGTGCCAGTAGTACCCAGGGGGGTCAGCCCCAGCATTTT	CASSTQGGQPQHF
TRBV5-5	TRBD1	NA	TRBJ1-2	TGTGCCAGCAGCTTAGGACAGGGGAGGACGTTCGGCTACACCTTC	CASSLGQGRTFGYTF
TRBV2	NA	NA	TRBJ1-5	TGTGCCAGCACTGTGAGCAATCAGCCCCAGCATTTT	CASTVSNQPQHF
TRBV5-1	TRBD2	NA	TRBJ2-3	TGCGCCAGCAGCTCGGGACTACCAGATACGCAGTATTTT	CASSSGLPDTQYF
TRBV2	TRBD1	NA	TRBJ2-7	TGTGCCAGCACTACAGGGGGCGCCTACGAGCAGTACTTC	CASTTGGAYEQYF
TRBV7-6	TRBD2	NA	TRBJ2-7	TGTGCCAGCAGCTTAGTTGGGACTAGAGCCTACGAGCAGTACTTC	CASSLVGTRAYEQYF
TRBV28	TRBD2	NA	TRBJ2-1	TGTGCCAGCAGTTCGTTCGGACTAGCGGGAGGCCGCTCCTACAATGAGCAGTTCTTC	CASSSFGLAGGRSYNEQFF
TRBV21-1	NA	NA	TRBJ1-1	TGTGCCAGCAGCAAAAGGTCGGCAGGTATGACTGAAGCTTTCTTT	CASSKRSAGMTEAFF
TRBV28	NA	NA	TRBJ1-5	TGTGCCAGCAGTCCCCGGGGAGGGGAAGTCGTTCAGCCCCAGCATTTT	CASSPRGGEVVQPQHF
TRBV9	TRBD1	NA	TRBJ1-3	TGTGCCAGCAGCGTAAGGACAGGGGGCGGAAACACCATATATTTT	CASSVRTGGGNTIYF
TRBV7-3	NA	NA	TRBJ1-1	TGTGCCAGCAGCTCGGACAGTAAAAGTGAAGCTTTCTTT	CASSSDSKSEAFF
TRBV15	TRBD1	NA	TRBJ2-1	TGTGCCACCAGCAGGGGACAGGCCTACAATGAGCAGTTCTTC	CATSRGQAYNEQFF
TRBV28	TRBD1	once	TRBJ2-1	TGTGCCAGCAGACCCGGGACAGGGAACGTTTACAACAATGAGCAGTTCTTC	CASRPGTGNVYNNEQFF
TRBV7-2	TRBD1	NA	TRBJ2-7	TGTGCCAGCAGCCCCAGACAGGGTCTTAGCGAGCAGTACTTC	CASSPRQGLSEQYF
TRBV11-2	TRBD1	NA	TRBJ2-7	TGTGCCAGCAGCATTGGACAGGGACCCTACGAGCAGTACTTC	CASSIGQGPYEQYF
TRBV9	TRBD1	NA	TRBJ2-2	TGTGCCAGCTCCGTAGAGGGGACAGGGTGGCTCACCGGGGAGCTGTTTTTT	CASSVEGTGWLTGELFF
TRBV11-3	NA	NA	TRBJ2-1	TGTGCCAGCAGCTTAGACGGGAGTTGGTCCTACAATGAGCAGTTCTTC	CASSLDGSWSYNEQFF
TRBV5-1	NA	NA	TRBJ2-7	TGCGCCAGCAGCTTAATGGTAGATCAACCGATCTCCTACGAGCAGTACTTC	CASSLMVDQPISYEQYF
TRBV28	NA	NA	TRBJ2-7	TGTGCCAGCAGGAAGACAGGGTTCGGGCGGGGCTACGAGCAGTACTTC	CASRKTGFGRGYEQYF
TRBV2	TRBD2	NA	TRBJ2-3	TGTGCCAGCAGTGTTGGGCGGGAGAAGACAGATACGCAGTATTTT	CASSVGREKTDTQYF
TRBV11-2	TRBD1	NA	TRBJ2-7	TGTGCCAGCAGCTTCAGACAGGGAAACGAGCAGTACTTC	CASSFRQGNEQYF
TRBV27	NA	few	TRBJ2-7	TGTGCCAGCAGTCCCTGGGGGGGGCGCTTCGAGCAGTACTTC	CASSPWGGRFEQYF
TRBV6-1	TRBD1	NA	TRBJ1-3	TGTGCCAGCAGTGAACTACAGGGGTCTGGAAACACCATATATTTT	CASSELQGSGNTIYF
TRBV18	NA	few	TRBJ1-2	TGTGCCAGCTCACCACCCGGTAACTATGGCTACACCTTC	CASSPPGNYGYTF
TRBV7-8	NA	NA	TRBJ2-3	TGTGCCAGCAGCTTATTGGCGGGAAGAACTTCAGATACGCAGTATTTT	CASSLLAGRTSDTQYF
TRBV6-5	NA	NA	TRBJ2-7	TGTGCCAGCAGTTACGTGGCGTCGGGATACTACGAGCAGTACTTC	CASSYVASGYYEQYF
TRBV2	NA	NA	TRBJ1-5	TGTGCCAGCAGTGAAAGGGGTTGGAGCAATCAGCCCCAGCATTTT	CASSERGWSNQPQHF
TRBV2	NA	NA	TRBJ1-2	TGTGCCAGCAGGGAACAGGGCTTTCACGATGGCTACACCTTC	CASREQGFHDGYTF
TRBV19	NA	once	TRBJ1-1	TGTGCCAGTAGCGGTCTTCCGGGGGGTAGTAAGACTGAAGCTTTCTTT	CASSGLPGGSKTEAFF
TRBV18	NA	many	TRBJ1-2	TGTGCCAGCTCACCTCGCCCTATCAATACAGGGCTTTATGGCTACACCTTC	CASSPRPINTGLYGYTF
TRBV5-8	NA	NA	TRBJ2-7	TGTGCCAGCACCCTTGGTTTTTTAGGCGGCGAGCAGTACTTC	CASTLGFLGGEQYF
TRBV9	TRBD2	NA	TRBJ2-7	TGTGCCAGCAGCGTTGGAGCGGGGGGGACCTACGAGCAGTACTTC	CASSVGAGGTYEQYF
TRBV28	NA	NA	TRBJ1-3	TGTGCCAGCAGTCAGAGGAACACCATATATTTT	CASSQRNTIYF
TRBV30	TRBD1	NA	TRBJ2-6	TGTGCCTGGGGCACAGGGGGCGAGGCCAACGTCCTGACTTTC	CAWGTGGEANVLTF
TRBV7-9	NA	NA	TRBJ1-1	TGTGCCAGCAGCTTCCCACGACAGAACACTGAAGCTTTCTTT	CASSFPRQNTEAFF
TRBV19	TRBD2	NA	TRBJ2-3	TGTGCCAGTAGTATGGGACTAGCTACAGATACGCAGTATTTT	CASSMGLATDTQYF
TRBV7-2	TRBD1	NA	TRBJ2-5	TGTGCCAGCAGCTTGGGACAGTTCCAAGAGACCCAGTACTTC	CASSLGQFQETQYF
TRBV27	NA	NA	TRBJ1-5	TGTGCCAGCAGTTTATTCCGGGATCAGCCCCAGCATTTT	CASSLFRDQPQHF
TRBV10-2	NA	NA	TRBJ1-1	TGCGCCAGCAGTGAGTCTGCCCTGACCGGGGTTCCGAACACTGAAGCTTTCTTT	CASSESALTGVPNTEAFF
TRBV6-1	NA	NA	TRBJ2-7	TGTGCCAGCAGTGACCCCGGCAGTCCCTACTACTACTACTACGAGCAGTACTTC	CASSDPGSPYYYYYEQYF
TRBV9	NA	many	TRBJ1-6	TGTGCCAGCAGCGTGGGGAGCTCCTATAATTCACCCCTCCACTTT	CASSVGSSYNSPLHF
TRBV7-8	NA	few	TRBJ1-6	TGTGCCAGCAGCCTTCAGGGGAACTCACCCCTCCACTTT	CASSLQGNSPLHF
TRBV7-8	NA	NA	TRBJ2-3	TGTGCCAGCAGCTTGGTTTGGGCGTCGGATACGCAGTATTTT	CASSLVWASDTQYF
TRBV10-3	NA	NA	TRBJ1-2	TGTGCCATCAGTGAGTCACAGGGTTGGTATGGCTACACCTTC	CAISESQGWYGYTF
TRBV4-2	NA	NA	TRBJ2-4	TGTGCCAGCAGCCAAGCGATGGTAGCGGACCCTTTGGGGACCAAAAACATTCAGTACTTC	CASSQAMVADPLGTKNIQYF
TRBV27	NA	NA	TRBJ2-3	TGTGCCAGCAGTCCCTGGACTCCCCGGGGCACAGATACGCAGTATTTT	CASSPWTPRGTDTQYF
TRBV19	NA	few	TRBJ2-1	TGTGCCAGTAGTATCCGTACAGGGCTCAATGAGCAGTTCTTC	CASSIRTGLNEQFF
TRBV11-3	TRBD1	NA	TRBJ1-5	TGTGCCAGCAGCTTAGGTCGCAGGGGGCTAGGACAGCCCCAGCATTTT	CASSLGRRGLGQPQHF
TRBV6-5	NA	NA	TRBJ2-7	TGTGCCAGCAGTTACCTCAAGGGGTTAGGCGAGCAGTACTTC	CASSYLKGLGEQYF
TRBV4-1	TRBD1	NA	TRBJ1-2	TGCGCCAGCAACAAACCGGGACAGGGAATCAACTATGGCTACACCTTC	CASNKPGQGINYGYTF
TRBV2	NA	many	TRBJ1-5	TGTGCCAGCAGTGAACAGGGGAGGGACAATCAGCCCCAGCATTTT	CASSEQGRDNQPQHF
TRBV5-5	TRBD1	NA	TRBJ2-5	TGTGCCAGCAGCTGGACAGGGGGCCCTGAGACCCAGTACTTC	CASSWTGGPETQYF
TRBV15	NA	few	TRBJ2-1	TGTGCCACCAGCAGAGATCTTAGCTCTGAGCAGTTCTTC	CATSRDLSSEQFF
TRBV21-1	NA	NA	TRBJ2-7	TGTGCCAGCAGCAAAGTCCTCCTAAAGTACTACGAGCAGTACTTC	CASSKVLLKYYEQYF
TRBV6-4	NA	NA	TRBJ1-5	TGTGCCAGCAGCCTGGACAATCTGGCTAATAGCAATCAGCCCCAGCATTTT	CASSLDNLANSNQPQHF